By sample fraction, the clone carrying this T cell receptor beta chain is medium-sized. Genes here carry mouse names. The read ends 1 residue shy of where the CDR3 ends; the end is completed using the germline J gene. Produced via immunoSEQ multiplex PCR; TCRdb's table is partial and in-frame only. In the table there are approximately 11,000 clones, 30% to 40% of which are singletons. Germline V gene sequence: CDR1 KGHTA, CDR2 FQNQQP. This CDR3 contains 15 residues. This entry comes from a study of tissue T cells after allogeneic stem cell transplantation. The time point was: mouse harvest day 7 after allogeneic transplant. Each mouse received 10^7 T-cell-depleted marrow cells plus 10^6 splenic CD5+ T cells by tail vein.

The V gene is TRBV23, the J gene TRBJ2-7; the table gives TRBD2 as D, unverified against the DNA. The sequence came from a female BALB/c mouse given C57BL/6 T cells with graft-versus-host disease after an allogeneic hematopoietic cell transplant. The sequenced sample consisted of skin. This chain's CDR3 is CSSSQNWGGAEEQYF. The covered CDR3 bases are TGCTCCAGCAGTCAAAACTGGGGGGGCGCGGAGGAACAGTAC.